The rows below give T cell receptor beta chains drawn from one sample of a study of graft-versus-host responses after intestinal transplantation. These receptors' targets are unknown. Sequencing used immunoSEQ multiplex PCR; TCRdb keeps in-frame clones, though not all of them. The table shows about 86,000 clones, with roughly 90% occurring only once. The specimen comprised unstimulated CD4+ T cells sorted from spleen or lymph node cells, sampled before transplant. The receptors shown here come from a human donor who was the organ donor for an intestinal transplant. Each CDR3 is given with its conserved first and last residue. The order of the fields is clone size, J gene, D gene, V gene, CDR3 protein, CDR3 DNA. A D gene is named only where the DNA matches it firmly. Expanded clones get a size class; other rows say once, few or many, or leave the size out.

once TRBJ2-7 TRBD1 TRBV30 CAWSVSAIAGGQYF TGTGCCTGGAGTGTATCGGCCATCGCAGGGGGGCAGTACTTC
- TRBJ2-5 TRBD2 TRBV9 CASSVGLAGGETQYF TGTGCCAGCAGCGTCGGACTAGCGGGGGGTGAGACCCAGTACTTC
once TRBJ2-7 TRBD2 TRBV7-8 CASSSQRGVSYEQYF TGTGCCAGCAGTAGTCAGCGGGGGGTCTCCTACGAGCAGTACTTC
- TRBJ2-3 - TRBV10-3 CAIGLAGRDTQYF TGTGCCATCGGCCTGGCGGGACGAGATACGCAGTATTTT
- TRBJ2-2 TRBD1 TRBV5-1 CASSLRTGGDTGELFF TGCGCCAGCAGCCTTAGGACAGGGGGAGACACCGGGGAGCTGTTTTTT
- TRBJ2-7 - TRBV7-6 CASSRSGYEQYF TGTGCCAGCAGCAGATCGGGTTACGAGCAGTACTTC
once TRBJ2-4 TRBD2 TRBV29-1 CSVETPSGFSENIQYF TGCAGCGTTGAGACGCCTAGCGGGTTCTCGGAAAACATTCAGTACTTC
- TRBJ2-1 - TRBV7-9 CASSLGMAWEQFF TGTGCCAGCAGCTTAGGTATGGCATGGGAGCAGTTCTTC
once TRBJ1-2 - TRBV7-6 CASSLEANPRANYGYTF TGTGCCAGCAGCTTGGAGGCGAATCCACGAGCTAACTATGGCTACACCTTC
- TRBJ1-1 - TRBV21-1 CASPLAFF TGTGCCAGCCCCCTAGCTTTCTTT
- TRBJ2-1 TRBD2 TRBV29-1 CSVSSLGLAGSTTYNEQFF TGCAGCGTTAGCTCTCTCGGACTAGCGGGGTCCACAACCTACAATGAGCAGTTCTTC
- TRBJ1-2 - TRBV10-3 CAIIGEVANYGYTF TGTGCCATCATTGGGGAGGTTGCCAATTATGGCTACACCTTC
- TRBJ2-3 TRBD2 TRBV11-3 CASSRDSGSRPYF TGTGCCAGCAGCCGGGATAGCGGGAGCCGACCGTATTTT
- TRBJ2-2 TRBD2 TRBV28 CASSDGLAGRVGAGELFF TGTGCCAGCAGCGACGGACTAGCGGGACGGGTCGGGGCCGGGGAGCTGTTTTTT
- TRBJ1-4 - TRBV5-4 CASSLGPGTNEKLFF TGTGCCAGCAGCTTGGGGCCGGGTACTAATGAAAAACTGTTTTTT
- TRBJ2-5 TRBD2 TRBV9 CARTPRTSGGRETQYF TGTGCCAGGACCCCCCGGACTAGCGGGGGGAGGGAGACCCAGTACTTC
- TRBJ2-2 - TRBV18 CASSPWETNTGELFF TGTGCCAGCTCACCATGGGAGACGAACACCGGGGAGCTGTTTTTT
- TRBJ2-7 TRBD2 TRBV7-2 CASTLAGGPVEQYF TGTGCCAGCACCCTAGCGGGAGGGCCTGTCGAGCAGTACTTC
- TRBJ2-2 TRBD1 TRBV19 CASRDRGWAGELFF TGTGCCAGTAGGGACAGGGGATGGGCCGGGGAGCTGTTTTTT
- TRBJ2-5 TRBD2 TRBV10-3 CAISGGPGTSGSWGTQYF TGTGCCATCAGTGGGGGCCCAGGTACTAGCGGGTCCTGGGGGACCCAGTACTTC
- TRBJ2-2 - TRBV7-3 CASSFRRPSGTGELFF TGTGCCAGCAGCTTTCGTAGACCCAGCGGGACCGGGGAGCTGTTTTTT
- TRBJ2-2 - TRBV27 CASTPGTLRTGELFF TGTGCCAGCACCCCCGGGACTTTGAGAACCGGGGAGCTGTTTTTT
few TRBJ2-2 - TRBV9 CASTVGGNTGELFF TGTGCCAGCACGGTGGGAGGGAACACCGGGGAGCTGTTTTTT
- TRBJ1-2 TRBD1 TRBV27 CASRRGQGNYGYTF TGTGCCAGCAGGCGCGGACAGGGGAACTATGGCTACACCTTC
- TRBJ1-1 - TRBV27 CASSLFGGRGGSPEAFF TGTGCCAGCAGTTTATTCGGGGGTAGGGGGGGAAGTCCTGAAGCTTTCTTT
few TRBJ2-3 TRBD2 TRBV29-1 CSVRDYTDTQYF TGCAGCGTCAGGGACTACACAGATACGCAGTATTTT
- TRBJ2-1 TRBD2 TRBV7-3 CASSSSGGAEGEQFF TGTGCCAGCAGCTCCTCCGGGGGGGCCGAGGGTGAGCAGTTCTTC
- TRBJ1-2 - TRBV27 CASRDRDADGYTF TGTGCCAGCAGGGATCGGGATGCGGATGGCTACACCTTC
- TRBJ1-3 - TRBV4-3 CASSQATGNTIYF TGCGCCAGCAGCCAAGCAACTGGAAACACCATATATTTT
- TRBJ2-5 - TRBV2 CASRADRGGTQYF TGTGCCAGCAGGGCGGACCGAGGGGGGACCCAGTACTTC
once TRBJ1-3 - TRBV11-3 CASSPQLSGNTIYF TGTGCCAGCAGCCCACAGTTGTCTGGAAACACCATATATTTT
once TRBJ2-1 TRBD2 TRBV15 CATSSLAGVREQFF TGTGCCACCAGCAGCCTAGCGGGAGTTCGCGAGCAGTTCTTC
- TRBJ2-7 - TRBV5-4 CASRFWGLNEQYF TGTGCCAGCAGATTTTGGGGGCTGAACGAGCAGTACTTC
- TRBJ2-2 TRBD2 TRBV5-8 CASSLWRGTSENTGELFF TGTGCCAGCAGCCTCTGGAGAGGAACTAGCGAGAACACCGGGGAGCTGTTTTTT
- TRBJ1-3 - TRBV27 CASSLRGAGNTIYF TGTGCCAGCAGTTTACGAGGTGCTGGAAACACCATATATTTT
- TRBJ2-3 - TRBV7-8 CASNNNRAWGTDTQYF TGTGCCAGCAATAACAACAGGGCATGGGGCACAGATACGCAGTATTTT
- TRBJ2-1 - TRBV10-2 CASNLGRGRHEQFF TGCGCCAGCAACCTCGGGAGAGGTCGCCATGAGCAGTTCTTC
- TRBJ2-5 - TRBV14 CASSLWDTWYQETQYF TGTGCCAGCAGCCTCTGGGACACCTGGTACCAAGAGACCCAGTACTTC
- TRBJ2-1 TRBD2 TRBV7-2 CASSSKGLVYNEQFF TGTGCCAGCAGCTCGAAGGGACTAGTTTACAATGAGCAGTTCTTC
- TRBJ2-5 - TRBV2 CASKRPAKTQYF TGTGCCAGCAAGAGGCCAGCGAAGACCCAGTACTTC
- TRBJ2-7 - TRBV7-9 CASSLGPESGEQYF TGTGCCAGCAGCTTAGGGCCGGAGTCGGGCGAGCAGTACTTC
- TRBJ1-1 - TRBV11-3 CASSRRGTEAFF TGCGCCAGCAGCCGCAGGGGCACTGAAGCTTTCTTT
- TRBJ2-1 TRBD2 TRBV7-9 CASSQPGLAGRYNEQFF TGTGCCAGCAGTCAACCGGGACTAGCGGGACGATACAATGAGCAGTTCTTC
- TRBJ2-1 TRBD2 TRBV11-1 CASSSSLAVSSYNEQFF TGTGCCAGCAGCTCCTCTCTAGCGGTGAGCTCCTACAATGAGCAGTTCTTC
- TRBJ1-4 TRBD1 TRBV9 CASSRGQGARKLFF TGTGCCAGCAGCCGTGGACAGGGGGCGAGGAAACTGTTTTTT
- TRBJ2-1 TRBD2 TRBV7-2 CASSPPGLAAYNEQFF TGTGCCAGCAGCCCGCCGGGACTAGCGGCCTACAATGAGCAGTTCTTC
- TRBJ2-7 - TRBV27 CASRAYEQYF TGTGCCAGTCGGGCCTACGAGCAGTACTTC
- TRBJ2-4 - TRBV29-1 CSAAPGVKNIQYF TGCAGCGCAGCTCCGGGGGTCAAAAACATTCAGTACTTC
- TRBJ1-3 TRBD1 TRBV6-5 CASSYDRGSGNTIYF TGTGCCAGCAGTTACGACAGGGGTTCTGGAAACACCATATATTTT
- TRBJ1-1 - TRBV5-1 CASSLAPGLLNTEAFF TGCGCCAGCAGCTTGGCCCCAGGGTTATTGAACACTGAAGCTTTCTTT